The 26 T cell receptor beta chains given below trace back to one sample, sequenced in a study of blood T cells in healthy people across ages. It was with a sample-barcoded 5' primer and a J-beta primer mix that a second PCR of roughly 7 to 12 cycles was run. A single record per CDR3 protein comes from TCRdb applying MiXCR to the 5' RACE reads. The data show 800,000 to 950,000 distinct CDR3 sequences, around 48% seen once. Sequencing was done on a sample of blood. These receptors originate from a man aged 25 to 45 in good health.

This clonotype occurred a few times. This rearrangement joins TRBV28 to TRBJ1-5; tentative D call: TRBD1 (5 bases). The V end was cut by 3 bases, the J end by 0 bases, with 9 bases between. CDR1 and CDR2 (germline): MDHEN, SYDVKM. CDR3 length: 15 residues. For the CDR3, the DNA is TGTGCCAGCAGTTTGCAGGGACCTAGCAATCAGCCCCAGCATTTT. It is translated as CASSLQGPSNQPQHF.

J is TRBJ2-1 and V is TRBV6-5, with D unclear. Germline CDR1 MNHEY, CDR2 SVGAGI. Trimming left V 6 bases short and J 4 bases short, with 16 bases between. The CDR3 sequence is 15 residues long. The CDR3 DNA reads as TGTGCCAGCAGCCAAGCAGCGAGCCCTTACAATGAGCAGTTCTTC. It yields the protein CASSQAASPYNEQFF.

This clonotype was picked up a small number of times. V and J are TRBV6-5 and TRBJ2-7; 7 bases are shared with TRBD1. The CDR3 is 15 residues long. Trimming took 0 bases from V and 5 from J; bases not matched to a gene: 7. Per the germline V gene, CDR1 is MNHEY and CDR2 is SVGAGI. The CDR3 nucleotides read TGTGCCAGCAGTTACTCTCCGACAGGGCTTAACGAGCAGTACTTC. Encoded protein: CASSYSPTGLNEQYF.

The V call is TRBV20-1, the J call TRBJ1-6; D remains unclear. The ends were cut back, 2 bases at V and 6 bases at J, with 17 bases in the middle. Germline loops: CDR1 DFQATT, CDR2 SNEGSKA (reference sequence). This CDR3 is 16 amino acids long. The CDR3 reads CSARTGPGLFNSPLHF. The DNA for the CDR3 is TGCAGTGCTAGAACCGGACCTGGCCTCTTTAATTCACCCCTCCACTTT.

In this sample, this clonotype turned up a few times. The chain uses TRBV29-1 and TRBJ2-5, with 7 bases matching TRBD1. This CDR3 has 12 amino acids. Germline-derived CDR1 and CDR2 are SQVTM and ANQGSEA. V lost 3 bases to trimming and J lost 5 bases; unmatched junction nucleotides: 3. In DNA form, the CDR3 reads TGCAGCGTTGAGAGGGGGCGGGAGACCCAGTACTTC. Encoded protein: CSVERGRETQYF. Full variable domain (rest looked up from reference TRBV29-1 and TRBJ2-5): SAVISQKPSRDICQRGTSLTIQCQVDSQVTMMFWYRQQPGQSLTLIATANQGSEATYESGFVIDKFPISRPNLTFSTLTVSNMSPEDSSIYLCSVERGRETQYFGPGTRLLVL.

This clonotype came up once. This sequence may be a read error, since a much larger clone differs from it by one base. The rearrangement uses TRBV10-3 and TRBJ1-2, with D uncertain. CDR3 length: 13 amino acids. In germline, CDR1 is ENHRY, CDR2 SYGVKD. In DNA form, the CDR3 reads TGTGCCATCACCGGCCAAGTCACTTATGGCTGCACCTTC. Residues: CAITGQVTYGCTF.

The chain joins TRBV5-1 to TRBJ2-4; maybe TRBD2 (8 bases). The DNA matches TRBJ2-7 better at its end, which makes the J call doubtful. The CDR3 contains 15 residues. The germline gives CDR1 SGHRS, CDR2 YFSETQ. The CDR3 loop reads CASSGTTGSINEQYF. As DNA, the CDR3 is TGCGCCAGTAGCGGGACGACAGGGAGCATAAACGAGCAGTACTTC.

The chain recombines TRBV6-6 with TRBJ1-1; no firm D call. CDR1 and CDR2 from the germline V gene are MNHNY and SVGAGI (reference sequence). The V end lost 8 bases, the J end lost 12 bases, and 16 bases lay between the germline ends. This CDR3 contains 11 residues. The chain's CDR3 is CASEGDQNPFF. CDR3 DNA: TGTGCCAGCGAGGGCGACCAGAACCCTTTCTTT.

V gene TRBV6-1 combines with J gene TRBJ2-7, with D tentatively TRBD1 (7 bases). The J call is in doubt because the DNA end fits TRBJ2-5 better. Germline V gene lookup returns CDR1 MNHNS and CDR2 SASEGT. There are 14 residues in the CDR3. CDR3 in DNA: TGTGCCAGCAGTGAGGCGGGACAGACAGAGACCCAGTACTTC. Its protein product is CASSEAGQTETQYF.

The V and J genes are TRBV4-3 and TRBJ2-1; D is perhaps TRBD1 (6 bases). The germline gives CDR1 LGHNA, CDR2 YSLEER. Deletions cut 4 bases from V and 5 bases from J, with 18 bases between. CDR3 length: 16 residues. CDR3 sequence (DNA): TGCGCCAGCAGCCCAGCGAGGACAGTGGAGGACAATGAGCAGTTCTTC. This gives the protein CASSPARTVEDNEQFF.

The chain combines TRBV10-3 with TRBJ2-1; 13 positions agree with TRBD2. J was trimmed by 3 bases and V by 5 bases; bases with no gene match: 7. The V gene's germline CDR1 is ENHRY and CDR2 SYGVKD. This CDR3 spans 17 amino acids. This chain's CDR3 is CAISYSGTSGIYNEQFF. As DNA, the CDR3 is TGTGCCATCAGTTACTCCGGGACTAGCGGGATCTACAATGAGCAGTTCTTC.

This clonotype has only a few counts. The chain employs TRBV27 and TRBJ2-5; 11 bases agree with TRBD2. Trimming at V came to 3 bases and at J to 4 bases, leaving 4 bases not matched to a gene. CDR1 is MNHEY, CDR2 SMNVEV, per germline (reference sequence). The CDR3 covers 15 residues. The CDR3 protein is CASSLTGTSGETQYF. For the CDR3, the DNA is TGTGCCAGCAGTTTGACCGGGACTAGCGGAGAGACCCAGTACTTC.

The chain uses TRBV2 and TRBJ2-4; perhaps D is TRBD1 or TRBD2 (5 bases each). V lost 3 bases to trimming and J lost 1 base, with 7 bases between them. From germline, CDR1 is SNHLY and CDR2 FYNNEI. CDR3 size: 14 residues. The CDR3 nucleotides are TGTGCCAGCAGTGACAGGGAGGCCAAAAACATTCAGTACTTC. Amino acid sequence: CASSDREAKNIQYF.

This chain connects TRBV6-2 or TRBV6-3 to TRBJ2-7; 8 bases map to TRBD2. The CDR3 covers 14 residues. The germline CDR1 and CDR2 sequences are MNHEY and SVGEGT. V dropped 0 bases and J dropped 4; count of bases not matched to a gene: 2. The CDR3 bases are TGTGCCAGCAGTTACTCTGGCGGGGGGTACGAGCAGTACTTC. It translates to CASSYSGGGYEQYF.

This clonotype is classed as medium-sized. The chain joins TRBV27 to TRBJ2-3, with a weak D call TRBD2 (6 bases). The CDR3 length is 14 residues. The germline CDR1 and CDR2 sequences are MNHEY and SMNVEV (reference sequence). V lost 3 bases, J lost 4 bases, and 11 bases lay in between. CDR3 DNA: TGTGCCAGCAGTTTCGAGCGGGCCTCAGATACGCAGTATTTT. Protein product: CASSFERASDTQYF.

V usage is TRBV28 and J usage is TRBJ1-5; possible D gene TRBD1, 5 bases. Between the trimmed V and J ends, which lost 6 bases and 6 bases, there was a span of 21 bases. The CDR3 contains 16 residues. The germline gives CDR1 MDHEN, CDR2 SYDVKM. CDR3 sequence: CASSPVQGSISQPQHF. CDR3 nucleotide sequence: TGTGCCAGCAGCCCCGTCCAGGGCTCCATCAGTCAGCCCCAGCATTTT.

This chain uses TRBV2 with TRBJ2-3; 9 bases fit TRBD2. The CDR3 sequence is 15 residues long. The germline CDR1 and CDR2 sequences are SNHLY and FYNNEI. V shed 0 bases, J shed 5 bases, and the junction held 3 bases outside the gene matches. CDR3 amino acids: CASSEASGGQDTQYF. The DNA for the CDR3 is TGTGCCAGCAGTGAAGCTAGCGGGGGACAAGATACGCAGTATTTT.

In its sample, this clonotype was seen a few times. V gene TRBV12-3 or TRBV12-4 combines with J gene TRBJ1-2; no reliable D call. Trimming shortened V by 7 bases and J by 7 bases, and 25 bases separated the two germline ends. The CDR3 totals 16 residues. CDR3 amino acids: CASMDPNAGSYRGYTF. CDR3 in DNA: TGTGCCAGCATGGACCCGAACGCCGGAAGCTATCGTGGCTACACCTTC.

The V gene is TRBV29-1, the J gene TRBJ2-4, with 7 bases that match TRBD1. In germline, CDR1 is SQVTM, CDR2 ANQGSEA. The CDR3 contains 18 residues. V was clipped by 5 bases and J by 0 bases; unmatched bases: 16. CDR3 in amino acids: CSVTPGTESALAKNIQYF. CDR3 DNA: TGCAGCGTTACGCCCGGGACAGAATCTGCACTAGCCAAAAACATTCAGTACTTC.

Comments on this clonotype: One base away lies a much larger clone, so this may be a sequencing read error. The chain combines TRBV4-3 with TRBJ2-7; TRBD2 agrees at 13 bases. V trimming: 4 bases; J trimming: 7 bases; junction bases outside the gene matches: 10. The CDR3 sequence is 16 residues long. CDR1 is LGHNA, CDR2 YSLEER, per germline. The CDR3 DNA reads as TGCGCCAGCAGCCGCCGACTAGCGGGGGGAGAAAATGAGCAGTACTTC. Translating it yields CASSRRLAGGENEQYF.

A word on this clonotype: A read error may produce the germline difference seen at one junction end. The chain has TRBV7-2 and TRBJ2-5, with unresolved D. The better agreement between TRBJ2-7 and the DNA end casts doubt on the J call. Germline loops: CDR1 SGHTA, CDR2 FQGNSA. The CDR3 is 15 amino acids. Here the CDR3 reads CANSSASGMSNEQYF. CDR3 bases: TGTGCCAACAGCTCCGCAAGTGGTATGAGTAACGAGCAGTACTTC.

The J gene is TRBJ2-5, the V gene TRBV3-1; 10 bases are shared with TRBD1. Germline V gene data show CDR1 as LGHDT and CDR2 as YNNKEL (reference sequence). This CDR3 contains 16 residues. J gave up 2 bases and V 4 bases, and 7 bases lay outside the gene matches. CDR3 DNA sequence: TGTGCCAGCAGCCGCCTGGGACAGGGGAATCAAGAGACCCAGTACTTC. It encodes CASSRLGQGNQETQYF.

This clonotype was seen just once. The chain has TRBV9 and TRBJ2-5; 9 positions agree with TRBD1. V shed 3 bases, J shed 4 bases, and the junction held 7 bases outside the gene matches. This CDR3 contains 15 residues. Germline values: CDR1 SGDLS, CDR2 YYNGEE. The CDR3 DNA is TGTGCCAGCAGCGAAAGGACAGGGGCAGGAGAGACCCAGTACTTC. This codes for CASSERTGAGETQYF.

Turning to this clonotype: At one of its ends the junction is not consistent with the germline gene, which may arise from a read error. This chain links TRBV25-1 with TRBJ1-1; D is unresolved. The germline V gene has CDR1 MGHDK and CDR2 SYGVNS. This CDR3 region has 14 residues. The CDR3 protein is CTSSDSMVNTEAFF. CDR3 bases: TGTACCAGCAGTGACTCTATGGTGAACACTGAAGCTTTCTTT.

The sample holds a few counts of this clonotype. V usage is TRBV29-1 and J usage is TRBJ2-3; no definite D call. Germline CDR1 is SQVTM and CDR2 is ANQGSEA. Between the trimmed V and J ends, which lost 3 bases and 7 bases, there was a span of 11 bases. The CDR3 loop spans 12 amino acids. The CDR3 reads CSVDLWDYTQYF. The CDR3 region has the DNA TGCAGCGTTGATTTGTGGGATTATACGCAGTATTTT.

This chain connects TRBV6-5 to TRBJ1-1; D uncertain. V lost 4 bases, J lost 1 base, and 10 bases lay in between. The CDR3 is 14 amino acids. From germline, CDR1 is MNHEY and CDR2 SVGAGI. The CDR3: CASSSRASNTEAFF. CDR3 nucleotides: TGTGCCAGCAGTTCCCGGGCGTCGAACACTGAAGCTTTCTTT.